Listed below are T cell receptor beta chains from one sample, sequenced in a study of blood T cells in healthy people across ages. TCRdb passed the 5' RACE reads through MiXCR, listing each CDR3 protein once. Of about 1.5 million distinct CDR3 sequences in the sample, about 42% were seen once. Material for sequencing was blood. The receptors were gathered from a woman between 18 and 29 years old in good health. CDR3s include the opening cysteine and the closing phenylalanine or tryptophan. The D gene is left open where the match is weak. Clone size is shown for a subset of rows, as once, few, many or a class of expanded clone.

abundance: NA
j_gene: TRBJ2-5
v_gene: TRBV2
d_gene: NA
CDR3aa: CASTRQGYQETQYF
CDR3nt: TGTGCCAGCACCCGGCAGGGCTATCAAGAGACCCAGTACTTC

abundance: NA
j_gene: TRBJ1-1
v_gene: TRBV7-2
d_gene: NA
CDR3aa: CASSPGPLNTEAFF
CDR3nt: TGTGCCAGCAGCCCGGGACCCTTGAACACTGAAGCTTTCTTT

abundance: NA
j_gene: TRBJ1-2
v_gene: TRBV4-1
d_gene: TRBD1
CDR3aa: CASSQDSTGGGYGYTF
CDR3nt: TGCGCCAGCAGCCAAGATTCGACAGGGGGGGGCTATGGCTACACCTTC

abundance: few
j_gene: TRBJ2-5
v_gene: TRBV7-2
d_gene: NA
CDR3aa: CASSLAPGAQETQYF
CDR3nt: TGTGCCAGCAGCTTAGCCCCGGGAGCCCAAGAGACCCAGTACTTC

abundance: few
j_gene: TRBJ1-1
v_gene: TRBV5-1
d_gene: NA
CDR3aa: CASSRILGLTEAFF
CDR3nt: TGCGCCAGCAGCCGTATCTTGGGACTCACTGAAGCTTTCTTT

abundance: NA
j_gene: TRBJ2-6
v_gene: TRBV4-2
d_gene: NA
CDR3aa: CASSREGISGANVLTF
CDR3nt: TGTGCCAGCAGCCGGGAAGGGATCTCTGGGGCCAACGTCCTGACTTTC

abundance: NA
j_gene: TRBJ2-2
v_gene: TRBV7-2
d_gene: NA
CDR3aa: CASSLSEDAYTRTGELFF
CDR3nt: TGTGCCAGCAGCTTATCGGAGGACGCCTATACGAGGACCGGGGAGCTGTTTTTT

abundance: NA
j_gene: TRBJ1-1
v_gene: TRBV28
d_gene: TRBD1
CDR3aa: CASSLWRQGEAFF
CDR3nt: TGTGCCAGCAGTTTATGGAGACAGGGTGAAGCTTTCTTT

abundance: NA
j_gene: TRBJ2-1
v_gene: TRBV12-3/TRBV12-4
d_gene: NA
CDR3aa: CASSSRDTYNEQFF
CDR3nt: TGTGCCAGCAGTTCCCGGGACACCTACAATGAGCAGTTCTTC

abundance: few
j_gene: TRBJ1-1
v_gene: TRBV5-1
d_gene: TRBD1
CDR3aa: CASSLEGVQGARTEAFF
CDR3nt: TGCGCCAGCAGCTTGGAAGGGGTGCAGGGGGCGAGGACTGAAGCTTTCTTT